These 32 T cell receptor beta chains share one sample of origin, sequenced in a study of radiotherapy plus CTLA-4 blockade in lung cancer. Only in-frame clones appear in the TCRdb table, and some are missing; sequencing was by immunoSEQ multiplex PCR. The sample yields tens of thousands of clones, over 60% seen once. The source was peripheral blood, collected from a patient treated with radiotherapy plus ipilimumab. These receptors were collected from a human donor with non-small cell lung cancer that progressed on radiotherapy plus ipilimumab.

This sequence joins TRBV18 and TRBJ2-7; D gene uncertain. The CDR3 contains 16 residues. In germline, CDR1 is KGHSH, CDR2 LQKENI. V lost 2 bases and J lost 2, with 16 bases in between. The CDR3 DNA sequence: TGTGCCAGCTCACCAGGTATAGGACGATCGCCCTACGAGCAGTACTTC. It translates to CASSPGIGRSPYEQYF.

In DNA, the CDR3 is TGTGCCAGCAGCGTCGATGGGGTGAGCTCCTACGAGCAGTACTTC. Amino acids: CASSVDGVSSYEQYF. This chain connects TRBV9 to TRBJ2-7; no firm D call. The V gene lost 2 bases and the J gene lost 0 bases, with 12 bases spanning the gap. This CDR3 has 15 amino acids. Germline V lookup: CDR1 SGDLS, CDR2 YYNGEE. Variable domain in full (rest from reference TRBV9 and TRBJ2-7): DSGVTQTPKHLITATGQRVTLRCSPRSGDLSVYWYQQSLDQGLQFLIQYYNGEERAKGNILERFSAQQFPDLHSELNLSSLELGDSALYFCASSVDGVSSYEQYFGPGTRLTVT.

The rearrangement links TRBV5-6 to TRBJ2-7; D is uncertain. Germline V CDR1 and CDR2: SGHDT, YYEEEE. The CDR3 extends over 13 amino acids. V lost 4 bases to trimming and J lost 4 bases, with 12 bases between them. The DNA for the CDR3 is TGTGCCAGCAGCCCCAGGTCGGATTACGAGCAGTACTTC. Amino acid sequence: CASSPRSDYEQYF.

The chain recombines TRBV2 with TRBJ2-2, with D perhaps TRBD2 (7 bases). Trimming removed 4 bases at V and 6 bases at J, with 12 bases between. Germline CDR1 is SNHLY and CDR2 is FYNNEI. This CDR3 spans 14 amino acids. The CDR3 DNA sequence: TGTGCCAGCAGTGGGGGGGGCAGGGCCGGGGAGCTGTTTTTT. The encoded protein is CASSGGGRAGELFF. The whole variable domain, filled in from reference TRBV2 and TRBJ2-2, reads EPEVTQTPSHQVTQMGQEVILRCVPISNHLYFYWYRQILGQKVEFLVSFYNNEISEKSEIFDDQFSVERPDGSNFTLKIRSTKLEDSAMYFCASSGGGRAGELFFGEGSRLTVL.

This sequence joins TRBV6-5 and TRBJ2-7; the D gene is possibly TRBD1 (6 bases). Trimming pared 5 bases from V and 1 base from J, leaving 12 bases between. The CDR3 covers 14 residues. Germline-derived CDR1 and CDR2 are MNHEY and SVGAGI. The CDR3 sequence is CASSPAGASYEQYF. CDR3 in DNA: TGTGCCAGCAGTCCGGCAGGGGCTTCCTACGAGCAGTACTTC.

Of note for this clone: The same CDR3 is also encoded by other DNA sequences in this sample. V usage is TRBV29-1 and J usage is TRBJ2-7; weak D call: TRBD1 (6 bases). The CDR3 spans 13 residues. From germline, CDR1 is SQVTM and CDR2 ANQGSEA. Trimming removed 4 bases from V and 3 bases from J, with 13 bases in between. The CDR3 here is CSVVRGNSYEQYF. The CDR3 nucleotides are TGCAGCGTTGTCAGGGGTAATAGCTACGAGCAGTACTTC.

The V gene is TRBV7-9, the J gene TRBJ2-5; D unclear. The germline CDR1 and CDR2 sequences are SEHNR and FQNEAQ (reference sequence). The CDR3 consists of 13 residues. The ends were cut back, 5 bases at V and 4 bases at J, with 11 bases in the middle. CDR3 coding DNA: TGTGCCAGCAGCCGACCGAAGGGAGAGACCCAGTACTTC. It encodes CASSRPKGETQYF.

The chain couples TRBV6-1 to TRBJ1-5; D perhaps matches TRBD1 (6 bases). V was pared by 5 bases and J by 5 bases, with 16 bases between. Germline V gives CDR1 MNHNS, CDR2 SASEGT. CDR3 size: 15 residues. For the CDR3, the DNA is TGTGCCAGCAGTATGCGGACAGCCTCCGATCAGCCCCAGCATTTT. Its protein product is CASSMRTASDQPQHF.

The genes are TRBV7-9 and TRBJ2-1; 8 bases agree with TRBD2. Germline loops: CDR1 SEHNR, CDR2 FQNEAQ (reference sequence). The CDR3 contains 15 residues. V dropped 1 base and J dropped 7; count of bases not matched to a gene: 6. The CDR3 DNA sequence: TGTGCCAGCAGCTTAGAGGGACTAGGGGAGAATGAGCAGTTCTTC. Its protein is CASSLEGLGENEQFF.

This clone was detected once. V gene TRBV5-1 combines with J gene TRBJ1-5; TRBD1 is a possible D gene (5 bases). The CDR3 covers 15 residues. Germline V gene sequence: CDR1 SGHRS, CDR2 YFSETQ. Trimming cost V 4 bases and J 6 bases, with 17 bases left between them. CDR3 amino acids: CASSEGPGGVQPQHF. Here the CDR3 DNA reads TGCGCCAGCAGCGAGGGGCCAGGCGGGGTTCAGCCCCAGCATTTT. Supplemented by reference TRBV5-1 and TRBJ1-5, the full variable domain reads KAGVTQTPRYLIKTRGQQVTLSCSPISGHRSVSWYQQTPGQGLQFLFEYFSETQRNKGNFPGRFSGRQFSNSRSEMNVSTLELGDSALYLCASSEGPGGVQPQHFGDGTRLSIL.

The rearrangement joins TRBV18 to TRBJ1-5, with 7 nucleotides matching TRBD1. The CDR3 is 15 amino acids. From germline, CDR1 is KGHSH and CDR2 LQKENI. V shed 6 bases, J shed 3 bases, and the junction held 8 bases outside the gene matches. CDR3 in DNA: TGTGCCAGCTCCCGAACGGGACAGCCCAATCAGCCCCAGCATTTT. Amino acids: CASSRTGQPNQPQHF.

J is TRBJ2-6 and V is TRBV27; D gene uncertain. Per the germline V gene, CDR1 is MNHEY and CDR2 is SMNVEV (reference sequence). The CDR3 consists of 14 residues. The V gene lost 0 bases and the J gene lost 4 bases, with 4 bases spanning the gap. CDR3 DNA: TGTGCCAGCAGTTTATCGTCCGGGGCCAACGTCCTGACTTTC. Protein: CASSLSSGANVLTF.

This sequence joins TRBV19 and TRBJ2-4, with D possibly being TRBD1 or TRBD2 (5 bases each). Trimming removed 3 bases from V and 7 bases from J, with 28 bases in between. The CDR3 consists of 19 residues. Germline V gene sequence: CDR1 LNHDA, CDR2 SQIVND (reference sequence). The chain's CDR3 is CASSISGAGTIEGFNIQYF. CDR3 in DNA: TGTGCCAGTAGTATCTCCGGGGCAGGGACCATAGAGGGTTTCAACATTCAGTACTTC.

This chain links TRBV28 with TRBJ2-2; 7 nucleotides line up with TRBD1. Trimming cost V 11 bases and J 1 base; bases outside gene matches: 7. From germline, CDR1 is MDHEN and CDR2 SYDVKM. This CDR3 is 14 amino acids long. The CDR3 spells CAVPGTVNTGELFF. CDR3 coding DNA: TGTGCCGTCCCCGGGACAGTGAACACCGGGGAGCTGTTTTTT.

The chain joins TRBV5-1 to TRBJ2-3, with unresolved D. V was clipped by 0 bases and J by 5 bases, with 10 bases between them. The V gene's germline CDR1 is SGHRS and CDR2 YFSETQ. The length of the CDR3 is 14 residues. The CDR3 sequence is CASSLAPAEDTQYF. The CDR3 DNA follows: TGCGCCAGCAGCTTGGCGCCAGCCGAAGATACGCAGTATTTT.

The chain is built from TRBV10-3 and TRBJ2-7; TRBD1 matches at 8 bases. Germline V gene sequence: CDR1 ENHRY, CDR2 SYGVKD. CDR3 length equals 18 residues. The trim removed 7 bases at V and 4 bases at J, leaving 21 bases unmatched. The CDR3 spells CAIKTGQGAGAPEYEQYF. The CDR3 DNA follows: TGTGCCATCAAAACGGGCCAGGGGGCTGGAGCGCCGGAATACGAGCAGTACTTC.

This chain connects TRBV6-6 to TRBJ1-6; D might be TRBD1 (5 bases). The CDR3 runs to 13 residues. V gave up 6 bases and J gave up 5 bases, with 8 bases separating them. CDR1 MNHNY and CDR2 SVGAGI come from the germline V gene (reference sequence). CDR3 sequence (DNA): TGTGCCAGCAGGGGACGGAATAATTCACCCCTCCACTTT. It encodes CASRGRNNSPLHF.

The V gene is TRBV28, the J gene TRBJ2-6; 8 bases map to TRBD1. V gave up 4 bases and J gave up 4 bases; unmatched junction bases: 6. Germline V CDR1 and CDR2: MDHEN, SYDVKM. This CDR3 is 16 amino acids long. This CDR3 is CASSWSGGAGANVLTF. CDR3 DNA sequence: TGTGCCAGCAGTTGGTCAGGGGGCGCGGGGGCCAACGTCCTGACTTTC.

This clone was seen just once. The CDR3 reads CASSEEQGGVGELFF. The CDR3 coding sequence is TGTGCCAGCAGTGAAGAGCAGGGGGGGGTCGGGGAGCTGTTTTTT. This chain connects TRBV6-1 to TRBJ2-2; perhaps D is TRBD1 or TRBD2 (7 bases each). The CDR3 runs 15 residues. From germline, CDR1 is MNHNS and CDR2 SASEGT. V was clipped by 1 base and J by 7 bases, with 13 bases between them.

This clone appeared a few times. The chain joins TRBV5-4 to TRBJ2-3; D is ambiguous. CDR1 is SGHNT and CDR2 is YYREEE in the germline V gene (reference sequence). Trimming took off 6 bases at V and 5 bases at J, with 13 bases between the two ends. The CDR3 runs 13 residues. CDR3 DNA: TGTGCCAGCACCTACCTAAAGGGAGATACGCAGTATTTT. Translating it yields CASTYLKGDTQYF.

V gene TRBV4-3 combines with J gene TRBJ2-7, with unresolved D. Per the germline V gene, CDR1 is LGHNA and CDR2 is YSLEER. Trimming left V 0 bases short and J 4 bases short, with 7 bases between. The CDR3 spans 13 residues. CDR3 sequence: CASSQDSGYEQYF. The CDR3 DNA follows: TGCGCCAGCAGCCAAGACTCGGGTTACGAGCAGTACTTC.

The V gene is TRBV18, the J gene TRBJ2-7; 7 nucleotides agree with TRBD1. Looked up from germline, CDR1 is KGHSH and CDR2 is LQKENI. The CDR3 loop spans 14 amino acids. V lost 3 bases and J lost 0; bases outside the gene matches: 2. DNA for the CDR3: TGTGCCAGCTCACCCAGGGGGTCCTCCTACGAGCAGTACTTC. Translation: CASSPRGSSYEQYF.

The J gene is TRBJ2-3, the V gene TRBV10-1; TRBD1 agrees at 9 bases. Per germline, CDR1 WNHNN and CDR2 SYGVQD (reference sequence). The length of the CDR3 is 16 residues. V dropped 5 bases and J dropped 3; count of bases not matched to a gene: 9. CDR3 region: CASSSLGTGKTDTQYF. In DNA, the CDR3 is TGCGCCAGCAGTTCCCTAGGGACAGGGAAGACAGATACGCAGTATTTT.

This rearrangement joins TRBV23-1 to TRBJ2-3, with TRBD1 matching over 8 bases. TRBV23-1 is classed as an ORF, of uncertain function. The CDR3 covers 20 residues. Trimming removed 0 bases from V and 0 bases from J; junction bases left unmatched: 14. CDR3 in amino acids: CASSQSRTGWVTSSTDTQYF. The CDR3 DNA sequence: TGCGCCAGCAGTCAATCCCGGACAGGGTGGGTAACTTCTAGCACAGATACGCAGTATTTT.

This clone is deemed medium-sized. The chain uses TRBV7-2 and TRBJ2-7; 7 bases match TRBD1. This CDR3 comprises 12 residues. Germline lookup yields CDR1 SGHTA and CDR2 FQGNSA. Trimming at V came to 3 bases and at J to 8 bases, leaving 4 bases not matched to a gene. The CDR3 bases are TGTGCCAGCAGCTTCCCGACAGGGAAGCAGTACTTC. Translated, it gives CASSFPTGKQYF.

CDR3 bases: TGTGCCAGCAGCTGGGACGTCGGCAATGAGCAGTTCTTC. Translating gives CASSWDVGNEQFF. V gene TRBV7-9 combines with J gene TRBJ2-1; D may correspond to TRBD1 or TRBD2 (5 bases each). The V gene lost 4 bases and the J gene lost 6 bases, with 10 bases spanning the gap. Germline CDR1 reads SEHNR; CDR2 reads FQNEAQ (reference sequence). CDR3 length equals 13 residues.

This chain links TRBV5-4 with TRBJ2-6, with D uncertain. CDR3 length: 16 amino acids. V shed 3 bases and J shed 0 bases, with 10 bases lying between them. Germline V gene data show CDR1 as SGHNT and CDR2 as YYREEE (reference sequence). CDR3 sequence: CASSSPAASGANVLTF. The CDR3, as DNA: TGTGCCAGCAGCTCCCCCGCGGCCTCTGGGGCCAACGTCCTGACTTTC.

The chain employs TRBV6-6 and TRBJ2-1; 8 bases match TRBD1. The CDR3 loop spans 14 amino acids. J was trimmed by 7 bases and V by 6 bases; bases with no gene match: 8. Germline lookup yields CDR1 MNHNY and CDR2 SVGAGI (reference sequence). DNA of the CDR3: TGTGCCAGCAGGGTAGGTGGGGACAGGAATGAGCAGTTCTTC. It codes for CASRVGGDRNEQFF.

V and J are TRBV6-1 and TRBJ2-3, with D perhaps TRBD1 (5 bases). The CDR3 runs 15 residues. Trimming stripped 0 bases from V and 8 bases from J, with 15 bases between. Germline CDR1 and CDR2: MNHNS and SASEGT. The CDR3 loop reads CASSEANPPRATQYF. In nucleotides, the CDR3 is TGTGCCAGCAGTGAAGCCAACCCGCCCAGGGCTACGCAGTATTTT.

V is TRBV6-1 and J is TRBJ2-3; a weak D match, TRBD2 (5 bases). The germline CDR1 and CDR2 sequences are MNHNS and SASEGT. The germline V and J ends were trimmed by 10 bases and 1 base, with 12 bases remaining between them. The CDR3 contains 13 residues. CDR3 nucleotides: TGTGCCACCGCCGCCGGGGGCACAGATACGCAGTATTTT. Amino acids: CATAAGGTDTQYF.

This chain connects TRBV28 to TRBJ2-7; TRBD1 agrees at 9 bases. The germline V gene has CDR1 MDHEN and CDR2 SYDVKM. CDR3 size: 14 residues. The J segment lost 3 bases and the V segment lost 6 bases, leaving 6 bases of the junction unmatched. CDR3 DNA: TGTGCCAGCAGGGAGGGACAGGGCCTCTACGAGCAGTACTTC. It codes for CASREGQGLYEQYF.

This rearrangement joins TRBV4-1 to TRBJ1-5; no clear D gene. Germline lookup yields CDR1 MGHRA and CDR2 YSYEKL. The ends were cut back, 6 bases at V and 2 bases at J, with 14 bases in the middle. The CDR3 is 15 residues long. CDR3 DNA: TGCGCCAGCAGTCTAAATGCCGGGGGCAATCAGCCCCAGCATTTT. Protein sequence: CASSLNAGGNQPQHF.